The 27 T cell receptor beta chains given below trace back to one sample, sequenced in a study of vaccination effects on CD4 cells after COVID-19. ViraFEST expansion of antigen-specific CD4+ T cells with viral peptide pools preceded sequencing. Isolating CD4+ T cells followed approximately 9 days of culture. Participants were given two doses of BNT162b2 or mRNA-1273 vaccine. Some clones are missing from TCRdb's copy, which holds only in-frame ones; the method was immunoSEQ multiplex PCR. The sample has fewer than 35,000 clones; around 86% are singletons. The antigens for these receptors are not known. Sequences were derived from CD4+ T cells from PBMCs cultured with SARS-CoV-2 spike peptides, sampled after COVID-19 vaccination. All receptors derive from a human donor who received a COVID-19 vaccine. Some clones in this sample may be carry-over from other donors' samples.

This clone was detected once. This chain joins TRBV6-1 and TRBJ1-1, with a possible D match to TRBD1 (5 bases). Trimming removed 1 base from V and 3 bases from J, with 9 bases in between. CDR3 length: 14 residues. Germline V CDR1 and CDR2: MNHNS, SASEGT. Written as DNA, the CDR3 is TGTGCCAGCAGTGAAGTCCTGGGGCACACTGAAGCTTTCTTT. Protein sequence: CASSEVLGHTEAFF.

This chain connects TRBV29-1 to TRBJ1-2, with no clear D. V gave up 5 bases and J gave up 8 bases, with 9 bases separating them. In germline, CDR1 is SQVTM, CDR2 ANQGSEA. The CDR3 spans 10 residues. CDR3 residues: CSVREGGYTF. In DNA form, the CDR3 reads TGCAGCGTTAGGGAGGGAGGCTACACCTTC.

This chain connects TRBV2 to TRBJ2-5; 12 bases fit TRBD2. V gave up 7 bases and J gave up 13 bases; unmatched junction bases: 19. Germline CDR1 SNHLY, CDR2 FYNNEI. The CDR3 consists of 16 residues. In DNA, the CDR3 is TGTGCCAGCACGGCAGATTTAACTAGCGGGGGGCTCATACCGTACTTC. Its translation: CASTADLTSGGLIPYF.

The genes are TRBV7-2 and TRBJ1-3; D unresolved. The CDR3 loop spans 16 amino acids. With 2 bases removed from V and 0 bases from J, the gap between germline ends came to 11 bases. CDR1 SGHTA and CDR2 FQGNSA come from the germline V gene. CDR3 sequence: CASSLLPGYSGNTIYF. The DNA of the CDR3 is TGTGCCAGCAGCTTACTCCCGGGATACTCTGGAAACACCATATATTTT.

This chain links TRBV18 with TRBJ2-3; possibly TRBD2 for D (6 bases). CDR3 length: 16 amino acids. The germline CDR1 and CDR2 sequences are KGHSH and LQKENI. Between the trimmed V and J ends, which lost 3 bases and 2 bases, there was a span of 15 bases. The CDR3 DNA sequence: TGTGCCAGCTCACCGGGGGGTCGGATTTACACAGATACGCAGTATTTT. Amino acid sequence: CASSPGGRIYTDTQYF.

The chain carries TRBV10-2 and TRBJ1-2; D possibly corresponds to TRBD1 (6 bases). V was cut by 3 bases and J by 4 bases, with 18 bases left in between. Per germline, CDR1 WSHSY and CDR2 SAAADI. CDR3 length: 16 residues. In nucleotides, the CDR3 is TGCGCCAGCAGTGACCTTCTCGGACAGACCTCCTATGGCTACACCTTC. This codes for CASSDLLGQTSYGYTF.

This clone is a singleton in its sample. The chain recombines TRBV24-1 with TRBJ1-2, with a tentative D call TRBD1 (5 bases). This CDR3 has 14 amino acids. V dropped 5 bases and J dropped 2 bases, with 11 bases sitting between them. Looked up from germline, CDR1 is KGHDR and CDR2 is SFDVKD. The CDR3 loop is CATSAQGPNYGYTF. In DNA form, the CDR3 reads TGTGCCACCAGTGCTCAGGGACCAAACTATGGCTACACCTTC.

The J gene is TRBJ1-3, the V gene TRBV2; 7 bases agree with TRBD1. CDR3 length: 15 residues. Trimming took 5 bases from V and 4 from J; bases not matched to a gene: 8. Germline V lookup: CDR1 SNHLY, CDR2 FYNNEI. This CDR3 is CASSPQGMGGNTIYF. The CDR3 bases are TGTGCCAGCAGTCCACAGGGGATGGGGGGAAACACCATATATTTT.

This chain uses TRBV7-2 with TRBJ2-3; D uncertain. CDR3 length: 13 residues. V was cut by 7 bases and J by 2 bases, with 10 bases left in between. Germline V gene data show CDR1 as SGHTA and CDR2 as FQGNSA. CDR3: CASTYRITDTQYF. The CDR3 coding sequence is TGTGCCAGCACCTATCGGATCACAGATACGCAGTATTTT.

This rearrangement joins TRBV6-5 to TRBJ1-4; no definite D call. The CDR3 consists of 15 residues. The germline V gene encodes CDR1 MNHEY and CDR2 SVGAGI. The V gene lost 3 bases and the J gene lost 8 bases, with 16 bases spanning the gap. CDR3 in DNA: TGTGCCAGCAGTTATATATCGCGAGGTGCGGAAAAACTGTTTTTT. It is translated as CASSYISRGAEKLFF.

By share, this clone counts as medium-sized (0.01 to 0.1%). The chain combines TRBV7-3 with TRBJ2-1; TRBD1 aligns across 9 bases. Germline V gene sequence: CDR1 SGHTA, CDR2 FQGTGA. With V trimmed by 5 bases and J by 5 bases, 10 bases remained unmatched. There are 16 residues in the CDR3. CDR3 amino acids: CASSLHIGTGNNEQFF. CDR3 in DNA: TGTGCCAGCAGCCTACACATTGGGACAGGGAACAATGAGCAGTTCTTC.

The rearrangement joins TRBV21-1 to TRBJ1-4; the D segment call TRBD1 is taken from the table without a DNA check. TRBV21-1 corresponds to a pseudogene. The CDR3 consists of 15 residues. The CDR3 here is CASSTEDRQNEKLFF. As DNA, the CDR3 is TGTGCCAGCAGCACCGAGGACAGGCAGAATGAAAAACTGTTTTTT.

The chain links TRBV6-5 to TRBJ2-1, with TRBD1 matching 9 bases. V was clipped by 4 bases and J by 3 bases; unmatched bases: 4. The germline CDR1 and CDR2 sequences are MNHEY and SVGAGI. CDR3 length: 15 residues. CDR3 sequence: CASSSGTGHYNEQFF. The CDR3 DNA reads as TGTGCCAGCAGTTCCGGGACAGGGCACTACAATGAGCAGTTCTTC.

The chain carries TRBV13 and TRBJ2-3; 7 positions agree with TRBD1. V lost 6 bases to trimming and J lost 3 bases; unmatched junction nucleotides: 6. Germline CDR1 PRHDT, CDR2 FYEKMQ (reference sequence). The CDR3 is 14 amino acids. The CDR3 loop reads CASRRTGETDTQYF. The CDR3, as DNA: TGTGCCAGCAGGAGGACAGGCGAGACAGATACGCAGTATTTT.

The CDR3 here is CASSWGQGSIVRTEAFF. The DNA of the CDR3 is TGTGCCAGCAGCTGGGGGCAGGGCTCGATTGTGAGGACTGAAGCTTTCTTT. The gene calls are TRBV11-2 and TRBJ1-1; D perhaps matches TRBD1 (6 bases). V dropped 4 bases and J dropped 5 bases, with 23 bases sitting between them. CDR3 size: 17 residues. Germline V lookup: CDR1 SGHAT, CDR2 FQNNGV.

The rearrangement links TRBV6-5 to TRBJ2-1; the D gene is possibly TRBD2 (7 bases). Germline CDR1 MNHEY, CDR2 SVGAGI. Trimming pared 4 bases from V and 8 bases from J, leaving 18 bases between. This CDR3 contains 15 residues. The CDR3 region is CASSSPGGLLDEQFF. The CDR3 DNA is TGTGCCAGCAGTTCACCGGGGGGCCTTTTGGATGAGCAGTTCTTC.

This clone was found a few times. This chain uses TRBV18 with TRBJ2-7, with D hard to call. The length of the CDR3 is 14 residues. V was clipped by 3 bases and J by 0 bases, with 9 bases between them. Germline-derived CDR1 and CDR2 are KGHSH and LQKENI. DNA for the CDR3: TGTGCCAGCTCACCGGGTTACAGCTCCTACGAGCAGTACGTC. It specifies CASSPGYSSYEQYV.

This clone is labeled as medium-sized. The chain uses TRBV5-1 and TRBJ2-2; tentative D call: TRBD2 (6 bases). The length of the CDR3 is 16 residues. V lost 4 bases and J 1 base, leaving 14 bases between the germline ends. Per the germline V gene, CDR1 is SGHRS and CDR2 is YFSETQ. CDR3 sequence reads: CASSHPGLRNTGELFF. CDR3 nucleotides: TGCGCCAGCAGCCATCCGGGACTTCGGAACACCGGGGAGCTGTTTTTT.

V is TRBV19 and J is TRBJ2-5; TRBD1 is a possible D gene (6 bases). Trimming removed 4 bases at V and 2 bases at J, with 11 bases between. CDR3 size: 14 residues. The V gene's germline CDR1 is LNHDA and CDR2 SQIVND (reference sequence). CDR3 region: CASSTGQLQETQYF. The DNA of the CDR3 is TGTGCCAGTAGTACCGGACAGTTACAAGAGACCCAGTACTTC.

The chain couples TRBV30 to TRBJ1-5; the D is unclear. The CDR3 length is 15 residues. The germline gives CDR1 GTSNPN, CDR2 SVGIG (reference sequence). Deletions cut 0 bases from V and 3 bases from J, with 12 bases between. CDR3 nucleotides: TGTGCCTGGAGTGTAAATCAGCTACACAATCAGCCCCAGCATTTT. This encodes CAWSVNQLHNQPQHF.

The CDR3 sequence is CASSVTTSRSGETQYF. The CDR3 nucleotides are TGTGCCAGCAGTGTAACGACTAGCCGATCGGGGGAGACCCAGTACTTC. The chain recombines TRBV2 with TRBJ2-5; TRBD2 matches 7 bases. V shed 4 bases, J shed 5 bases, and the junction held 13 bases outside the gene matches. This CDR3 comprises 16 residues. From germline, CDR1 is SNHLY and CDR2 FYNNEI.

This chain joins TRBV7-2 and TRBJ1-5; D gene uncertain. V gave up 4 bases and J gave up 4 bases, with 5 bases separating them. In germline, CDR1 is SGHTA, CDR2 FQGNSA. The CDR3 contains 12 residues. In nucleotides, the CDR3 is TGTGCCAGCAGCTCTCCAAATCAGCCCCAGCATTTT. This codes for CASSSPNQPQHF.

The rearrangement links TRBV15 to TRBJ1-5; 8 bases are a match to TRBD1. The CDR3 is made up of 15 amino acids. CDR1 and CDR2 (germline): LNHNV, YYDKDF (reference sequence). Trimming took 5 bases from V and 0 from J; bases not matched to a gene: 3. The CDR3 DNA follows: TGTGCCACCAGCTCTGGACAGGGTAGCAATCAGCCCCAGCATTTT. This codes for CATSSGQGSNQPQHF.

J is TRBJ1-4 and V is TRBV5-5; D ambiguous. V was pared by 4 bases and J by 4 bases, with 17 bases between. CDR1 and CDR2 (germline): SGHKS, YYEKEE (reference sequence). The CDR3 contains 16 residues. For the CDR3, the DNA is TGTGCCAGCAGCCCCTACGGGGTGGGGATTAATGAAAAACTGTTTTTT. Residues: CASSPYGVGINEKLFF.

This clone was found once. The chain uses TRBV5-1 and TRBJ1-1, with 10 bases matching TRBD1. The CDR3 is 18 residues long. The germline V gene encodes CDR1 SGHRS and CDR2 YFSETQ. J gave up 5 bases and V 4 bases, and 17 bases lay outside the gene matches. The CDR3 reads CASSPPADRGLSRTEAFF. The CDR3 DNA is TGCGCCAGCAGCCCTCCCGCCGACAGGGGGCTTTCTCGGACTGAAGCTTTCTTT.

The J gene is TRBJ2-7, the V gene TRBV6-2 or TRBV6-3; the match to TRBD2 covers 8 bases. The CDR3 has 13 residues. The V and J ends lost 2 bases and 4 bases, in that order; junction bases with no gene match: 1. Looked up from germline, CDR1 is MNHEY and CDR2 is SVGEGT. The chain's CDR3 is CASSYRGGYEQYV. In DNA form, the CDR3 reads TGTGCCAGCAGTTACCGGGGGGGGTACGAGCAGTACGTC.

The chain combines TRBV2 with TRBJ1-1; 10 bases align to TRBD1. This CDR3 is 13 amino acids long. V gave up 6 bases and J gave up 4 bases; unmatched junction bases: 2. Germline CDR1 and CDR2: SNHLY and FYNNEI. The CDR3 DNA is TGTGCCAGCAGGACAGGGGGCCTCACTGAAGCTTTCTTT. Translating gives CASRTGGLTEAFF.